These 15 T cell receptor beta chains were all obtained from the same sample, sequenced in a study of T cell changes during pregnancy in multiple sclerosis. Libraries were prepared by immunoSEQ multiplex PCR; TCRdb keeps only in-frame clonotypes and omits some of them. Counted here are about 59,000 clones, about 94% occurring once; the ten biggest clones make up approximately 0.36%. This material consisted of CD4+ T cells from peripheral blood mononuclear cells, taken before pregnancy. Receptors originate from a female donor with multiple sclerosis, enrolled in a pregnancy study.

The chain has TRBV5-1 and TRBJ2-1; 10 nucleotides agree with TRBD1. CDR1 SGHRS and CDR2 YFSETQ come from the germline V gene. This CDR3 has 14 residues. V lost 7 bases to trimming and J lost 2 bases; unmatched junction nucleotides: 3. CDR3 amino acids: CASGGTGAYNEQFF. The CDR3 bases are TGCGCCAGCGGCGGGACAGGGGCCTACAATGAGCAGTTCTTC. The variable domain in full, with the rest retrieved from reference TRBV5-1 and TRBJ2-1, is KAGVTQTPRYLIKTRGQQVTLSCSPISGHRSVSWYQQTPGQGLQFLFEYFSETQRNKGNFPGRFSGRQFSNSRSEMNVSTLELGDSALYLCASGGTGAYNEQFFGPGTRLTVL.

V is TRBV19 and J is TRBJ1-4; no clear D. Germline lookup yields CDR1 LNHDA and CDR2 SQIVND (reference sequence). The CDR3 sequence is 14 residues long. V lost 4 bases and J lost 7, with 13 bases in between. CDR3 residues: CASSTRRFGEKLFF. The CDR3 bases are TGTGCCAGTAGTACCAGGCGTTTCGGTGAAAAACTGTTTTTT.

The chain has TRBV6-6 and TRBJ1-5; D remains unclear. Germline assignment: CDR1 MNHNY and CDR2 SVGAGI (reference sequence). CDR3 length: 15 residues. Trimming took 0 bases from V and 3 from J, leaving 9 bases between them. The CDR3 sequence: CASSYSLVDNQPQHF. The CDR3 region has the DNA TGTGCCAGCAGTTACTCGCTAGTGGACAATCAGCCCCAGCATTTT.

This clone occurred once. This chain uses TRBV19 with TRBJ1-1; TRBD1 matches at 7 bases. The V segment lost 6 bases and the J segment 11 bases; nucleotides outside the gene matches: 15. Germline loops: CDR1 LNHDA, CDR2 SQIVND (reference sequence). The CDR3 runs 14 residues. CDR3 nucleotide sequence: TGTGCCAGTAGCCGGGGACAGCTTGCCTCGGGGGCTTTCTTT. The encoded protein is CASSRGQLASGAFF.

This chain links TRBV6-1 with TRBJ1-1, with no clear D. Trimming took 4 bases from V and 4 from J, leaving 16 bases between them. Per the germline V gene, CDR1 is MNHNS and CDR2 is SASEGT. This CDR3 is 15 amino acids long. CDR3 nucleotides: TGTGCCAGCAGTGCGAGGATAGGCGCGATCACTGAAGCTTTCTTT. It encodes CASSARIGAITEAFF.

Worth noting for this clone: Other nucleotide sequences in the sample specify the same CDR3. The rearrangement links TRBV7-3 to TRBJ2-7; 7 bases are a match to TRBD2. Per the germline V gene, CDR1 is SGHTA and CDR2 is FQGTGA. This CDR3 spans 13 amino acids. The V segment lost 1 base and the J segment 6 bases; nucleotides outside the gene matches: 3. CDR3 region: CASSLREGGEQYF. CDR3 DNA: TGTGCCAGCAGCTTAAGGGAGGGTGGCGAGCAGTACTTC.

The gene calls are TRBV28 and TRBJ2-7, with TRBD2 matching 11 bases. Unmatched junction bases numbered 9, after V lost 6 bases and J lost 2 bases. Germline V gives CDR1 MDHEN, CDR2 SYDVKM. There are 16 residues in the CDR3. CDR3 coding DNA: TGTGCCAGCAGACTGGGAGGACTAGCGGGTACCTACGAGCAGTACTTC. It specifies CASRLGGLAGTYEQYF.

The chain carries TRBV5-1 and TRBJ2-7; a possible D gene is TRBD2 (5 bases). The ends were cut back, 0 bases at V and 1 base at J, with 11 bases in the middle. The CDR3 is 15 residues long. Germline CDR1 SGHRS, CDR2 YFSETQ. Here the CDR3 reads CASSLGGPGSYEQYF. The CDR3 DNA follows: TGCGCCAGCAGCTTGGGAGGGCCGGGGTCCTACGAGCAGTACTTC.

This clone turned up a few times. The chain carries TRBV28 and TRBJ1-2; a weak D match, TRBD1 (6 bases). This CDR3 has 17 residues. In germline, CDR1 is MDHEN, CDR2 SYDVKM. The V and J ends lost 7 bases and 0 bases respectively, with 21 bases between them. The CDR3 bases are TGTGCCAGCATGGGGGCGTTGGGGGTGATAGCTAACTATGGCTACACCTTC. Protein product: CASMGALGVIANYGYTF.

Written as DNA, the CDR3 is TGTGCCAGCAGAAGACAGGGGGAAGGAAACACCATATATTTT. Translated: CASRRQGEGNTIYF. The chain couples TRBV6-6 to TRBJ1-3, with 9 bases lining up with TRBD1. The CDR3 is 14 amino acids. V trimming: 6 bases; J trimming: 4 bases; junction bases outside the gene matches: 4. CDR1 is MNHNY, CDR2 SVGAGI, per germline (reference sequence).

The chain is built from TRBV4-2 and TRBJ1-1; 7 bases align to TRBD1. Germline trimming cut 0 bases from V and 3 bases from J; bases unmatched to any gene: 4. The CDR3 covers 15 residues. The V gene's germline CDR1 is LGHNA and CDR2 YNFKEQ. Written as DNA, the CDR3 is TGTGCCAGCAGCCAAGAGGGTACAGGGGACACTGAAGCTTTCTTT. Protein product: CASSQEGTGDTEAFF.

The genes are TRBV7-6 and TRBJ1-1; 7 positions match TRBD1. Losses at the gene ends were 5 bases for V and 4 bases for J; bases not matched to a gene: 7. The CDR3 spans 14 residues. CDR1 SGHVS and CDR2 FNYEAQ come from the germline V gene. CDR3 in DNA: TGTGCCAGCAGCCCGCCAGGGGGTCGCACTGAAGCTTTCTTT. As protein: CASSPPGGRTEAFF. Looking up the rest from reference TRBV7-6 and TRBJ1-1 gives the full variable domain: GAGVSQSPRYKVTKRGQDVALRCDPISGHVSLYWYRQALGQGPEFLTYFNYEAQQDKSGLPNDRFSAERPEGSISTLTIQRTEQRDSAMYRCASSPPGGRTEAFFGQGTRLTVV.

The table lists this clone with a few counts. V gene TRBV29-1 combines with J gene TRBJ1-4, with a possible D match to TRBD1 (5 bases). CDR3 length equals 12 residues. Trimming took off 4 bases at V and 5 bases at J, with 8 bases between the two ends. Germline CDR1 and CDR2: SQVTM and ANQGSEA. DNA for the CDR3: TGCAGCGTTGGGGGCCTGAATGAAAAACTGTTTTTT. Translating it yields CSVGGLNEKLFF.

The J gene is TRBJ2-3, the V gene TRBV27; a possible D gene is TRBD1 (5 bases). The V gene lost 4 bases and the J gene lost 1 base, with 15 bases spanning the gap. Germline V gives CDR1 MNHEY, CDR2 SMNVEV (reference sequence). This CDR3 region has 16 residues. The CDR3 reads CASSWGPRPRTDTQYF. DNA for the CDR3: TGTGCCAGCAGTTGGGGCCCTAGACCCCGCACAGATACGCAGTATTTT.

The chain carries TRBV7-3 and TRBJ2-2; the match to TRBD1 covers 7 bases. The germline gives CDR1 SGHTA, CDR2 FQGTGA. The CDR3 consists of 14 residues. The V and J ends lost 5 bases and 6 bases, in that order; junction bases with no gene match: 6. The CDR3 loop reads CASSRDRPPGELFF. The CDR3, as DNA: TGTGCCAGCAGCCGGGACAGACCCCCCGGGGAGCTGTTTTTT.